This T cell receptor beta chain was profiled in a study of Graves' ophthalmopathy and Graves' hyperthyroidism. As for the study in general: Researchers obtained peripheral blood at initial diagnosis, before any treatment had begun. General study points: In blood, most expanded thyroid clonotypes above 0.001 frequency were also detected.

The authors amplified TCR beta CDR3 regions, and they did so from RNA transcripts for repertoire sequencing. The workflow started with a first-round RT-PCR run with HTBI primers and then moved on to a second-round multiplex PCR. TCRdb ran MiXCR on the multiplex PCR reads and lists one entry per CDR3 protein. The sample includes around 600,000 distinct CDR3 sequences, over 40% of them seen just once. This clonotype was counted at least ten times. The antigen remains undetermined. From germline, CDR1 is ENHRY and CDR2 SYGVKD. The CDR3 runs 13 residues. Losses at the gene ends were 11 bases for V and 2 bases for J; bases not matched to a gene: 4.

The sample consisted of peripheral blood. The source of this sequence is an adult man with Graves' ophthalmopathy. This chain connects TRBV10-3 to TRBJ2-5; TRBD2 matches at 11 bases. CDR3 DNA: TGTGCCGCTGGGACTAGCGGACAAGAGACCCAGTACTTC. Translation gives CAAGTSGQETQYF.